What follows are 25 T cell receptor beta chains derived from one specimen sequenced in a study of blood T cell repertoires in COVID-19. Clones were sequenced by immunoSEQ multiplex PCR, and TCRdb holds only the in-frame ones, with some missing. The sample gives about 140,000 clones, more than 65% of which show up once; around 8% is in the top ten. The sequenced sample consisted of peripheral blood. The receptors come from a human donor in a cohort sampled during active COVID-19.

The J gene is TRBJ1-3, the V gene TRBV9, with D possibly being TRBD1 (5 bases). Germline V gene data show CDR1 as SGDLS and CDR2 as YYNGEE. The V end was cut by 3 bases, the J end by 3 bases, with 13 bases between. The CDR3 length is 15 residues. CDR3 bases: TGTGCCAGCAGCGCACTCGGGGGGGGTGGAAACACCATATATTTT. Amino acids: CASSALGGGGNTIYF.

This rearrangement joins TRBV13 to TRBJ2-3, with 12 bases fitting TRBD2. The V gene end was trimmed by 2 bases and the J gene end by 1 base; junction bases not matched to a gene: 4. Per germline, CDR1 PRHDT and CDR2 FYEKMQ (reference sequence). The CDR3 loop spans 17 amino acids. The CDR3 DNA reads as TGTGCCAGCAGCTTAATGCTAGCGGGGGGGGGCACAGATACGCAGTATTTT. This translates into CASSLMLAGGGTDTQYF.

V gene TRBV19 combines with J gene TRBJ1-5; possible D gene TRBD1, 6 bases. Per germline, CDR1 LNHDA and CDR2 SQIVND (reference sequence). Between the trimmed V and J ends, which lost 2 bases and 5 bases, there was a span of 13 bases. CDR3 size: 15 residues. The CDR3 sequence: CASSIRWGGDQPQHF. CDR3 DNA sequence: TGTGCCAGTAGTATAAGGTGGGGGGGCGATCAGCCCCAGCATTTT.

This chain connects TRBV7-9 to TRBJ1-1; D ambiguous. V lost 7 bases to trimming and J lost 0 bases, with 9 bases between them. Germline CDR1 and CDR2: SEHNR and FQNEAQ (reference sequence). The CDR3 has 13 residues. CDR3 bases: TGTGCCAGCACCCGTATAGTGAACACTGAAGCTTTCTTT. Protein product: CASTRIVNTEAFF.

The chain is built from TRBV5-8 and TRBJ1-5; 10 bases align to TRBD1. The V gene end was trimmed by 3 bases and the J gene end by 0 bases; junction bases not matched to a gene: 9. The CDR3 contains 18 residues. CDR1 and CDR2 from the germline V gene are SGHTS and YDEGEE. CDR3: CASSSGQGLGYSNQPQHF. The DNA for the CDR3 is TGTGCCAGCAGCTCGGGACAGGGGTTGGGATATAGCAATCAGCCCCAGCATTTT.

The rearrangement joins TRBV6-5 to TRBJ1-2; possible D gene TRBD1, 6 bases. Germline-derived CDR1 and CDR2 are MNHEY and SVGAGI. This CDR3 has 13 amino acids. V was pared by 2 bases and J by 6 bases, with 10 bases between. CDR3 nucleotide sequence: TGTGCCAGCAGTTACAAGGGGGTAGATGGCTACACCTTC. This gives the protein CASSYKGVDGYTF.

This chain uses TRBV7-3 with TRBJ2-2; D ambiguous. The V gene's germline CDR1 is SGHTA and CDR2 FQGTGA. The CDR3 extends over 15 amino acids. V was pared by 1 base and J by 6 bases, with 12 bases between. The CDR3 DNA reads TGTGCCAGCAGCTTAAGTCTAGATGGCTCCGGGGAGCTGTTTTTT. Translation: CASSLSLDGSGELFF. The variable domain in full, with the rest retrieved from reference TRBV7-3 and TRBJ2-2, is GAGVSQTPSNKVTEKGKYVELRCDPISGHTALYWYRQSLGQGPEFLIYFQGTGAADDSGLPNDRFFAVRPEGSVSTLKIQRTERGDSAVYLCASSLSLDGSGELFFGEGSRLTVL.

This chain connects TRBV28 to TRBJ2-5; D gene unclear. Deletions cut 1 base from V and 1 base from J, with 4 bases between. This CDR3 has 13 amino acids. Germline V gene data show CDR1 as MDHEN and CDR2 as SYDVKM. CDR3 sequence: CASSLSRQETQYF. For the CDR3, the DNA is TGTGCCAGCAGTTTATCCCGCCAAGAGACCCAGTACTTC.

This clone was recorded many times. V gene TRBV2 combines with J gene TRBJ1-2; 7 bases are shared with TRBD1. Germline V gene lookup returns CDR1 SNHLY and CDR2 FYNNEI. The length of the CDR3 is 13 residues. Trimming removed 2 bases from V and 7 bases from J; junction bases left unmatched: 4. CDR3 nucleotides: TGTGCCAGCAGTGAAACCAACAGGGGTGGCTACACCTTC. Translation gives CASSETNRGGYTF.

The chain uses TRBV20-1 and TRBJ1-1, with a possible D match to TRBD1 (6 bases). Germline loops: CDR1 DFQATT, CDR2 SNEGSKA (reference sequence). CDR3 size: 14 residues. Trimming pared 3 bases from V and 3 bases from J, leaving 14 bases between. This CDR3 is CSASRGAGYTEAFF. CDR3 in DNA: TGCAGTGCTAGTCGGGGGGCCGGTTACACTGAAGCTTTCTTT.

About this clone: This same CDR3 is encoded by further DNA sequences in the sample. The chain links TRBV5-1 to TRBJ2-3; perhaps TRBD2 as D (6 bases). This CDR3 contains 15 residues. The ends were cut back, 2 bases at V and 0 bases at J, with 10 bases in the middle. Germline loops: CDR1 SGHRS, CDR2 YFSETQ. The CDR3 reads CASSFLRGSTDTQYF. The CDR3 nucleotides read TGCGCCAGCAGCTTCTTGCGGGGCAGCACAGATACGCAGTATTTT. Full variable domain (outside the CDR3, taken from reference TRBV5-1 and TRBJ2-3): KAGVTQTPRYLIKTRGQQVTLSCSPISGHRSVSWYQQTPGQGLQFLFEYFSETQRNKGNFPGRFSGRQFSNSRSEMNVSTLELGDSALYLCASSFLRGSTDTQYFGPGTRLTVL.

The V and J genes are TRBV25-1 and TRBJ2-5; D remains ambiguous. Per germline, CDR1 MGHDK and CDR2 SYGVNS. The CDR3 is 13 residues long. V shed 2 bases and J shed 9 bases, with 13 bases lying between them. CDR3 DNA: TGTGCCAGCAGTGAACTCCCGTTTACGGCCCAGTACTTC. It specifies CASSELPFTAQYF.

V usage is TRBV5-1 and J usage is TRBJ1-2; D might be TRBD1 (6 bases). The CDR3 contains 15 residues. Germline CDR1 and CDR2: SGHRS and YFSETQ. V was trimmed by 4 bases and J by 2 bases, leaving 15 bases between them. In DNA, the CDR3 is TGCGCCAGCAGCCCTCATCGGGACACAAACTATGGCTACACCTTC. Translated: CASSPHRDTNYGYTF.

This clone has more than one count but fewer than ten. The CDR3 DNA sequence: TGTGCCAGCAGGGACAGGGGGAATTCACCCCTCCACTTT. Amino acids: CASRDRGNSPLHF. The V gene is TRBV2, the J gene TRBJ1-6; TRBD1 matches at 10 bases. Trimming removed 6 bases from V and 7 bases from J; junction bases left unmatched: 0. This CDR3 is built from 13 residues. Germline V gene lookup returns CDR1 SNHLY and CDR2 FYNNEI.

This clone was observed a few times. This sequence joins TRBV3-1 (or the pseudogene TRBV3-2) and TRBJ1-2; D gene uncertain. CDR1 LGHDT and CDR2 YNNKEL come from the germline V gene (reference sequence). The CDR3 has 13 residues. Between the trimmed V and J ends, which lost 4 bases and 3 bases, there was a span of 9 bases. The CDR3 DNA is TGTGCCAGCAGCCCAGGCCAGTACTATGGCTACACCTTC. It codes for CASSPGQYYGYTF.

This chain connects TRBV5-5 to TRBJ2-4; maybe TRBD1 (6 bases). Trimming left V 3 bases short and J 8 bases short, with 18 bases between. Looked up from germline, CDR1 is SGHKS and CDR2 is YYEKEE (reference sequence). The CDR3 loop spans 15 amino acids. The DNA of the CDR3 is TGTGCCAGCAGCTCGTTCTTTGGGGGCGAGGACATTCAGTACTTC. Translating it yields CASSSFFGGEDIQYF.

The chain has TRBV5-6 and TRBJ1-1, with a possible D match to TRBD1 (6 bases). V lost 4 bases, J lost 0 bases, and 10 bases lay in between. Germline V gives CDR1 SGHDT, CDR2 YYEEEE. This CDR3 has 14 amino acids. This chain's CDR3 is CASSRGQMNTEAFF. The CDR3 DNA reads TGTGCCAGCAGCCGGGGACAAATGAACACTGAAGCTTTCTTT.

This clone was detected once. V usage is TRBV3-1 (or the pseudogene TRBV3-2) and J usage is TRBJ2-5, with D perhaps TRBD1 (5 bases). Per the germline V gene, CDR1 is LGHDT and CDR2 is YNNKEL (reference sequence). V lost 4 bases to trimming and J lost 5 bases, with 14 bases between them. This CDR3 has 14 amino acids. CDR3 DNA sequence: TGTGCCAGCAGCCTGGGGCTGGCAGGGGAGACCCAGTACTTC. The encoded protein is CASSLGLAGETQYF.

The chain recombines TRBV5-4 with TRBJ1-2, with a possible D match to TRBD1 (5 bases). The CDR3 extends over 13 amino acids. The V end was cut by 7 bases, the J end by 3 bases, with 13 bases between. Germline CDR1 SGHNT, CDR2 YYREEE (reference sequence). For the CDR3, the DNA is TGTGCCAGCGGGCCGGCGGGACACTATGGCTACACCTTC. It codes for CASGPAGHYGYTF. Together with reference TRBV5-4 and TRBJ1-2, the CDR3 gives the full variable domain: ETGVTQSPTHLIKTRGQQVTLRCSSQSGHNTVSWYQQALGQGPQFIFQYYREEENGRGNFPPRFSGLQFPNYSSELNVNALELDDSALYLCASGPAGHYGYTFGSGTRLTVV.

The CDR3 spells CSVEATGFGYGYTF. The CDR3 nucleotides are TGCAGCGTTGAGGCTACAGGGTTCGGCTATGGCTACACCTTC. V and J are TRBV29-1 and TRBJ1-2; possibly TRBD1 for D (6 bases). The CDR3 totals 14 residues. The V gene's germline CDR1 is SQVTM and CDR2 ANQGSEA. V was clipped by 3 bases and J by 4 bases, with 15 bases between them.

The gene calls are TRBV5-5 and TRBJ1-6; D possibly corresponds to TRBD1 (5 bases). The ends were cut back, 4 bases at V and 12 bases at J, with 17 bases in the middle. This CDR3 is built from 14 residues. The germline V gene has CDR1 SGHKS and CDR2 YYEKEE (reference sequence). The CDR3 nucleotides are TGTGCCAGCAGCGTGGGGGAAGGGGTGCGACCCCTCCACTTT. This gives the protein CASSVGEGVRPLHF. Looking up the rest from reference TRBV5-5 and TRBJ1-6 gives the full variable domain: DAGVTQSPTHLIKTRGQQVTLRCSPISGHKSVSWYQQVLGQGPQFIFQYYEKEERGRGNFPDRFSARQFPNYSSELNVNALLLGDSALYLCASSVGEGVRPLHFGNGTRLTVT.

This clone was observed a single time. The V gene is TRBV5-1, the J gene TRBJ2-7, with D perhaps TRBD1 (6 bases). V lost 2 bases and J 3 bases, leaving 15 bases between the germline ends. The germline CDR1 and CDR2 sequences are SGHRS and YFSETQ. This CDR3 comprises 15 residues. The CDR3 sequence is CASSFTGNSNYEQYF. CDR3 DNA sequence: TGCGCCAGCAGCTTTACAGGGAACTCTAACTACGAGCAGTACTTC.

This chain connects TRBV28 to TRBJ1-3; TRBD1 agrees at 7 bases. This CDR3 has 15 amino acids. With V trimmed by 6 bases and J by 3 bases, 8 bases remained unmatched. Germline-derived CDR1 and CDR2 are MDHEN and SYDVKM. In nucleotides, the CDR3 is TGTGCCAGCAGCTCGGGACAGCTCTTTGGAAACACCATATATTTT. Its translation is CASSSGQLFGNTIYF.

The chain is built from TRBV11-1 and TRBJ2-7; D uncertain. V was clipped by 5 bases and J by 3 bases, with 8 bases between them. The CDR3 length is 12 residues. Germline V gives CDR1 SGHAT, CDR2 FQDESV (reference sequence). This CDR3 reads CASSPQIYEQYF. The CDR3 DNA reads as TGTGCCAGCAGCCCCCAGATCTACGAGCAGTACTTC.

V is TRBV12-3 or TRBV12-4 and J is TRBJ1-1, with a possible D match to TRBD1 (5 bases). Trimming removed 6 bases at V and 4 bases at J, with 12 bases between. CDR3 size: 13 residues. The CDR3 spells CASSQGGRTEAFF. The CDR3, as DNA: TGTGCCAGCAGCCAGGGAGGTCGCACTGAAGCTTTCTTT.